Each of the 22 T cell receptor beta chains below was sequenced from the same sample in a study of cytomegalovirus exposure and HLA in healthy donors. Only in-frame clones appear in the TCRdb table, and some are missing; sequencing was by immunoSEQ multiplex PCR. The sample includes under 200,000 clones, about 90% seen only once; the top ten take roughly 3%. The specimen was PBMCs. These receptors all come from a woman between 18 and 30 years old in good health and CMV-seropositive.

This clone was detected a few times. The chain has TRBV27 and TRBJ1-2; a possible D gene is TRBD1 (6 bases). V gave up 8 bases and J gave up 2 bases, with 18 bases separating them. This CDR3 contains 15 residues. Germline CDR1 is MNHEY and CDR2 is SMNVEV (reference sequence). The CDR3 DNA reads TGTGCCAGCGTAGGACGCCGCAGGGGAAACTATGGCTACACCTTC. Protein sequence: CASVGRRRGNYGYTF.

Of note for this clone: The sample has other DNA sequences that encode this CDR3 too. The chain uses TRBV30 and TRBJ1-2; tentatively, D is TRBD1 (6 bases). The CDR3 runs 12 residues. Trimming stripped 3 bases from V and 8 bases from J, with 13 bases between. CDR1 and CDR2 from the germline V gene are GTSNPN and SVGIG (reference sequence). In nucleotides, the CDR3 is TGTGCCTGGAGGGGGGCCGGTGGGGGCTACACCTTC. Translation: CAWRGAGGGYTF.

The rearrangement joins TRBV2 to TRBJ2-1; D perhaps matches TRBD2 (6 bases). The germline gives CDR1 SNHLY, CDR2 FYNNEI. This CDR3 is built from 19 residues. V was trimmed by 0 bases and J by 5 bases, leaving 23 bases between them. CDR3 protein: CASSEALSHRGRGDNEQFF. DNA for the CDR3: TGTGCCAGCAGTGAAGCGCTAAGTCATCGGGGGAGAGGAGACAATGAGCAGTTCTTC.

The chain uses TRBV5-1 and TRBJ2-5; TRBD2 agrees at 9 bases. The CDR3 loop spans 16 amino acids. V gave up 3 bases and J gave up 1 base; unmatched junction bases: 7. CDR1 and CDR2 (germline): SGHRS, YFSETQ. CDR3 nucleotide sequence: TGCGCCAGCAGCTCGCGCGAGACTAGCGGCCAAGAGACCCAGTACTTC. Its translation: CASSSRETSGQETQYF.

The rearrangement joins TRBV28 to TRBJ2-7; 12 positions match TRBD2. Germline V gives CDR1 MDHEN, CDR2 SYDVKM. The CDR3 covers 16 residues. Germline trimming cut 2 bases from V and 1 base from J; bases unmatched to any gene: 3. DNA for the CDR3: TGTGCCAGCAGTTTACTAGCGGGAGGGACGTCCTACGAGCAGTACTTC. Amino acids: CASSLLAGGTSYEQYF.

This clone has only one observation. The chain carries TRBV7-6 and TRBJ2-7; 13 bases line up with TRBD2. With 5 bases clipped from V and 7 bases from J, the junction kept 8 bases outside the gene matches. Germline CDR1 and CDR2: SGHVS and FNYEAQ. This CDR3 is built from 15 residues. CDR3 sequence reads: CASSLGPGLAGEQYF. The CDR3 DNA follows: TGTGCCAGCAGCCTAGGACCGGGACTAGCGGGAGAGCAGTACTTC.

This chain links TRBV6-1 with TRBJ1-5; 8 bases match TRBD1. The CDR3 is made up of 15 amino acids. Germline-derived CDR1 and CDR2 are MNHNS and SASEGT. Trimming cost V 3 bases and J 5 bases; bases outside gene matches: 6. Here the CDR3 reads CASSEAGGSYQPQHF. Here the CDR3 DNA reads TGTGCCAGCAGTGAGGCAGGGGGCTCTTATCAGCCCCAGCATTTT.

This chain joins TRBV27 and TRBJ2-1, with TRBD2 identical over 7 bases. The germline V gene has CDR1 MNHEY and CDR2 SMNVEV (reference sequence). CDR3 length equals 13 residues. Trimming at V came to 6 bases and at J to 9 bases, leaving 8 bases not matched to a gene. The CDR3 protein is CASSLQSGGEQFF. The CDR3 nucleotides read TGTGCCAGCAGCCTTCAATCGGGGGGTGAGCAGTTCTTC.

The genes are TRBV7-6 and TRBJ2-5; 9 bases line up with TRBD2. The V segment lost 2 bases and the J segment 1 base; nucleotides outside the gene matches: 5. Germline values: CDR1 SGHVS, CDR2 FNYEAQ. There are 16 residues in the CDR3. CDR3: CASSLRAGGTQETQYF. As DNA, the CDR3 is TGTGCCAGCAGCTTAAGAGCGGGGGGTACCCAAGAGACCCAGTACTTC. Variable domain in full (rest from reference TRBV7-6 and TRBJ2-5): GAGVSQSPRYKVTKRGQDVALRCDPISGHVSLYWYRQALGQGPEFLTYFNYEAQQDKSGLPNDRFSAERPEGSISTLTIQRTEQRDSAMYRCASSLRAGGTQETQYFGPGTRLLVL.

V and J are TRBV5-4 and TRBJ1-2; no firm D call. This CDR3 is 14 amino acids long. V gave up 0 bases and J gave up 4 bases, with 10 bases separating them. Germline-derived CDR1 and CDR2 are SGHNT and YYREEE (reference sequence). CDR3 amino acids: CASSLAGIGYGYTF. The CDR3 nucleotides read TGTGCCAGCAGCTTGGCCGGGATCGGCTATGGCTACACCTTC.

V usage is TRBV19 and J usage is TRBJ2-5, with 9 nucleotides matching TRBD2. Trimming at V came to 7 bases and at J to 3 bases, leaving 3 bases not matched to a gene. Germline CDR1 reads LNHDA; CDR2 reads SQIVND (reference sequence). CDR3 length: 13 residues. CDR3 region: CASTLAGEETQYF. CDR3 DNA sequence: TGTGCCAGTACCTTAGCGGGAGAAGAGACCCAGTACTTC.

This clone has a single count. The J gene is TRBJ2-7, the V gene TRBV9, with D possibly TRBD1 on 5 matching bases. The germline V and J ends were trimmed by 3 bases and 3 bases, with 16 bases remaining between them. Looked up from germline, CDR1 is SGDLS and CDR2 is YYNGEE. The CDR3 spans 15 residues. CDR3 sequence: CASSASVGHFYEQYF. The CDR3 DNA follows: TGTGCCAGCAGCGCGTCTGTAGGACACTTCTACGAGCAGTACTTC.

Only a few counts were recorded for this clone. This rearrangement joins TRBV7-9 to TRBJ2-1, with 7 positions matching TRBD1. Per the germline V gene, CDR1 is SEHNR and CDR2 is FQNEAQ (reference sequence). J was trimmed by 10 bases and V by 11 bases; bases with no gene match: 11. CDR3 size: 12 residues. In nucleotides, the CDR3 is TGTGCCCTGAGGGGGCTGCACCGGGAGCAGTTCTTC. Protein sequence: CALRGLHREQFF.

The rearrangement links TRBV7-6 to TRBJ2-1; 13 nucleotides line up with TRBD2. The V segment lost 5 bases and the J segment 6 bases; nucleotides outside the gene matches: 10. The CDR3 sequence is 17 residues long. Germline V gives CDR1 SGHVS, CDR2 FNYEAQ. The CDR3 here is CASSLAVGLAGVNEQFF. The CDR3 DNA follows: TGTGCCAGCAGCCTCGCGGTTGGACTAGCGGGAGTCAATGAGCAGTTCTTC.

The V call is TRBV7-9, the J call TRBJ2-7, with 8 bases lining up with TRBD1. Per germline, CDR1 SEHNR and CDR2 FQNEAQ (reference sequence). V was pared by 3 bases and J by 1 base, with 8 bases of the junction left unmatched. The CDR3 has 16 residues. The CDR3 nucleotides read TGTGCCAGCAGCTTCGACCCTGACAGGGGTTCCTACGAGCAGTACTTC. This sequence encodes CASSFDPDRGSYEQYF.

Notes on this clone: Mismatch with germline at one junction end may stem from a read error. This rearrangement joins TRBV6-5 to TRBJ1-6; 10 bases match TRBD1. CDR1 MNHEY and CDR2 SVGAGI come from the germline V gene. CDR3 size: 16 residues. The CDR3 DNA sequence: TGTGCCAACAGTTACGGGGACAGGGGCTCTCCTTTTCCCCTCCACTTT. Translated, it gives CANSYGDRGSPFPLHF.

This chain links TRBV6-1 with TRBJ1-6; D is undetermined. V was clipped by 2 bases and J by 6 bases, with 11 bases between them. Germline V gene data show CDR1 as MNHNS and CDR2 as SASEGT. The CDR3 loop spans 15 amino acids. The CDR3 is CASSEQLGLNSPLHF. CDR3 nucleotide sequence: TGTGCCAGCAGTGAACAGTTGGGCCTTAATTCACCCCTCCACTTT.

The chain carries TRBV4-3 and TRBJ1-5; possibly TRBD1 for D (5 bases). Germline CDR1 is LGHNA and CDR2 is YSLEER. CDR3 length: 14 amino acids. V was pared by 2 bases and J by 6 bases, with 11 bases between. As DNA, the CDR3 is TGCGCCAGCAGCCAAACCAGGGTGGGTCAGCCCCAGCATTTT. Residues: CASSQTRVGQPQHF.

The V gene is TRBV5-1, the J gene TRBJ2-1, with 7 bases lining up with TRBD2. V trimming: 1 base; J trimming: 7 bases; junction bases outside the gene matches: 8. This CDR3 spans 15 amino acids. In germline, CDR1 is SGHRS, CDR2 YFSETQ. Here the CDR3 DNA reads TGCGCCAGCAGCTTGTTAACGGGGGGAGGGAATGAGCAGTTCTTC. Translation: CASSLLTGGGNEQFF.

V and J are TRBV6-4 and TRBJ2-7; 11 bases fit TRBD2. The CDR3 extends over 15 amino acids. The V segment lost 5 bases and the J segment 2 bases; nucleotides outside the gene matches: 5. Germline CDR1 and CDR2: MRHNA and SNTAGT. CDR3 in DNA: TGTGCCAGCAGTTCTAGCGGGGGGCCCCCCTACGAGCAGTACTTC. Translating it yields CASSSSGGPPYEQYF.

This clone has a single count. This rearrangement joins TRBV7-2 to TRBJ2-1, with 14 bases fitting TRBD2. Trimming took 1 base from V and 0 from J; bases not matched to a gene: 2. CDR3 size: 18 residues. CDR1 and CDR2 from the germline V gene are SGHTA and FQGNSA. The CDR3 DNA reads TGTGCCAGCAGCTTAGAGGGGACTAGCGGGAGCTCCTACAATGAGCAGTTCTTC. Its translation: CASSLEGTSGSSYNEQFF.

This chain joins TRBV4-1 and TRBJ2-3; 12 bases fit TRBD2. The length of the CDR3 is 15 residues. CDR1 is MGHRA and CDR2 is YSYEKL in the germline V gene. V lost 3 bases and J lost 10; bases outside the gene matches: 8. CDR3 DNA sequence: TGCGCCAGCAGCCATGGACTAGCGGGATCGCGGCCGCAGTATTTT. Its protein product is CASSHGLAGSRPQYF.